What follows are 9 T cell receptor beta chains derived from one specimen sequenced in a study of graft-versus-host responses after intestinal transplantation. Their antigens remain unidentified. Clones were read by immunoSEQ multiplex PCR, and TCRdb kept only the in-frame ones, dropping some. The sample shows around 100,000 clones, roughly 84% of them seen only once. This material consisted of unstimulated CD4+ T cells sorted from spleen or lymph node cells, taken before transplant. The receptors come from a human donor who was the organ donor for an intestinal transplant.

This chain links TRBV5-1 with TRBJ1-1; unclear D gene. The CDR3 consists of 14 residues. Trimming shortened V by 4 bases and J by 3 bases, and 13 bases separated the two germline ends. In germline, CDR1 is SGHRS, CDR2 YFSETQ. The DNA for the CDR3 is TGCGCCAGCAGCCTTGTTAGTGGCGACACTGAAGCTTTCTTT. Amino acids: CASSLVSGDTEAFF.

The chain uses TRBV21-1 and TRBJ2-2. TRBV21-1 is assigned pseudogene status. The CDR3 loop spans 16 amino acids. CDR3: CASSNGGGQYPGELFF. The DNA of the CDR3 is TGTGCCAGCAGCAACGGGGGCGGACAATATCCCGGGGAGCTGTTTTTT.

The V gene is TRBV5-1, the J gene TRBJ2-3, with 8 bases lining up with TRBD1. Per germline, CDR1 SGHRS and CDR2 YFSETQ. The length of the CDR3 is 14 residues. The ends lost 4 bases at V and 5 bases at J; junction bases unmatched: 6. The DNA for the CDR3 is TGCGCCAGCAGCCTAGGACAGGGTGGAGATACGCAGTATTTT. It encodes CASSLGQGGDTQYF.

This clone appeared a single time. Here the CDR3 reads CASSLAPGVTQYF. The DNA of the CDR3 is TGTGCCAGCAGCTTAGCCCCCGGGGTTACGCAGTATTTT. J is TRBJ2-3 and V is TRBV7-8; tentatively, D is TRBD2 (5 bases). Germline-derived CDR1 and CDR2 are SGHVS and FQNEAQ. This CDR3 is 13 amino acids long. The V end lost 0 bases, the J end lost 8 bases, and 9 bases lay between the germline ends.

The DNA for the CDR3 is TGTGCCAGCAGCCCCGGTGCCGGCTCTGGGGCCAACGTCCTGACTTTC. Its translation: CASSPGAGSGANVLTF. J is TRBJ2-6 and V is TRBV11-3; no clear D. Germline assignment: CDR1 SGHNT and CDR2 YENEEA. The ends were cut back, 5 bases at V and 0 bases at J, with 11 bases in the middle. The CDR3 loop spans 16 amino acids.

This rearrangement joins TRBV28 to TRBJ1-5, with D possibly being TRBD1 (5 bases). Germline CDR1 is MDHEN and CDR2 is SYDVKM. The CDR3 is made up of 15 amino acids. Trimming pared 8 bases from V and 4 bases from J, leaving 18 bases between. The CDR3 region has the DNA TGTGCCAGCCGGCGGGACGGCCCTTTAAATCAGCCCCAGCATTTT. Encoded protein: CASRRDGPLNQPQHF.

The J gene is TRBJ2-5, the V gene TRBV21-1; no DNA check was done on the table's D call, TRBD1. TRBV21-1 has pseudogene status. This CDR3 is built from 15 residues. CDR3: CASSKKPGQGETQYF. CDR3 coding DNA: TGTGCCAGCAGCAAAAAACCGGGACAGGGGGAGACCCAGTACTTC.

The table lists this clone with a count of one. The chain employs TRBV11-3 and TRBJ2-5; D is undetermined. Germline CDR1 and CDR2: SGHNT and YENEEA. V lost 0 bases, J lost 1 base, and 9 bases lay in between. The CDR3 consists of 15 residues. The CDR3 nucleotides read TGTGCCAGCAGCTTAGACGGACGGCCCCAAGAGACCCAGTACTTC. This translates into CASSLDGRPQETQYF. Filled out from reference TRBV11-3 and TRBJ2-5, the complete variable domain reads EAGVVQSPRYKIIEKKQPVAFWCNPISGHNTLYWYLQNLGQGPELLIRYENEEAVDDSQLPKDRFSAERLKGVDSTLKIQPAELGDSAVYLCASSLDGRPQETQYFGPGTRLLVL.

In its sample, this clone was seen once. V and J are TRBV7-2 and TRBJ1-5, with TRBD1 matching 8 bases. Trimming removed 5 bases from V and 4 bases from J; junction bases left unmatched: 7. There are 15 residues in the CDR3. The germline gives CDR1 SGHTA, CDR2 FQGNSA. The CDR3 DNA reads as TGTGCCAGCAGCGTGTGGACAGGGAGTAATCAGCCCCAGCATTTT. Its translation is CASSVWTGSNQPQHF.